Listed below are T cell receptor beta chains from one sample, sequenced in a study of response to subunit inactivated influenza vaccine. TCRdb re-derived calls from the RT-PCR reads in MiXCR, one entry per CDR3 protein. Seen here are almost 600,000 distinct CDR3 sequences, about 14% observed once, and the top ten hold roughly 10%. The sequenced sample was PBMCs from blood, obtained 12 days after vaccination. The receptors were gathered from a man aged 45-60 years who received an inactivated influenza vaccine. CDR3s include the opening cysteine and the closing phenylalanine or tryptophan. The D gene is left open where the match is weak. Clone size appears in some rows only: once, few, many, or a class for an expanded clone.

J: TRBJ2-1; D: TRBD1; V: TRBV27; size: few; CDR3: CASSAGTGRNEQFF; DNA: TGTGCCAGCAGTGCCGGGACAGGGAGGAATGAGCAGTTCTTC
J: TRBJ1-1; D: .; V: TRBV4-3; size: many; CDR3: CASSQSNRETEAFF; DNA: TGCGCCAGCAGCCAAAGTAACAGGGAGACTGAAGCTTTCTTT
J: TRBJ2-3; D: .; V: TRBV9; size: few; CDR3: CASSLRGGLNGPDTQYF; DNA: TGTGCCAGCAGCCTACGTGGGGGCCTCAATGGCCCAGATACGCAGTATTTT
J: TRBJ2-7; D: TRBD1; V: TRBV7-9; size: few; CDR3: CASSSSGTAYEQYF; DNA: TGTGCCAGCAGCTCTTCTGGGACAGCCTACGAGCAGTACTTC
J: TRBJ1-5; D: .; V: TRBV4-3; size: few; CDR3: CASSQDNIRGQPQHF; DNA: TGCGCCAGCAGCCAAGATAATATCCGAGGGCAGCCCCAGCATTTT
J: TRBJ2-3; D: .; V: TRBV6-2/TRBV6-3; size: .; CDR3: CASRGGTRLTSTDTQYF; DNA: TGTGCCAGCAGAGGGGGGACCCGGCTTACATCGACAGATACGCAGTATTTT
J: TRBJ2-7; D: .; V: TRBV12-3/TRBV12-4; size: many; CDR3: CASSFGVVNYEQYF; DNA: TGTGCCAGCAGTTTTGGGGTTGTCAACTACGAGCAGTACTTC
J: TRBJ2-7; D: .; V: TRBV4-3; size: .; CDR3: CASSQDSGGEQYF; DNA: TGCGCCAGCAGCCAAGATTCTGGGGGCGAGCAGTACTTC
J: TRBJ2-5; D: TRBD2; V: TRBV11-2; size: .; CDR3: CASSWSSGRGETQYF; DNA: TGTGCCAGCAGCTGGAGTAGCGGGAGAGGAGAGACCCAGTACTTC
J: TRBJ2-7; D: .; V: TRBV11-2; size: few; CDR3: CASSSSPGVNSPYEQYF; DNA: TGTGCCAGCAGCTCCTCCCCTGGGGTCAATTCGCCCTACGAGCAGTACTTC
J: TRBJ2-3; D: TRBD1; V: TRBV20-1; size: .; CDR3: CSASGTGGADTQYF; DNA: TGCAGTGCCTCCGGGACAGGGGGCGCAGATACGCAGTATTTT
J: TRBJ1-4; D: TRBD1; V: TRBV6-5; size: many; CDR3: CASSHGQVFNEKLFF; DNA: TGTGCCAGCAGTCACGGACAGGTCTTCAATGAAAAACTGTTTTTT
J: TRBJ2-1; D: TRBD2; V: TRBV7-2; size: .; CDR3: CASSPSGGTSYNEQFF; DNA: TGTGCCAGCAGCCCGTCCGGGGGGACGTCCTACAATGAGCAGTTCTTC
J: TRBJ2-3; D: TRBD1; V: TRBV28; size: .; CDR3: CASRPGTGGPDTQYF; DNA: TGTGCCAGCAGGCCGGGGACAGGGGGCCCAGATACGCAGTATTTT
J: TRBJ1-1; D: .; V: TRBV3-1; size: few; CDR3: CASSQDDTRAFF; DNA: TGTGCCAGCAGCCAAGATGACACGCGAGCTTTCTTT
J: TRBJ2-7; D: .; V: TRBV5-6; size: few; CDR3: CASSLESLGQFSNEQYF; DNA: TGTGCCAGCAGCTTGGAAAGCCTAGGACAGTTTTCGAACGAGCAGTACTTC
J: TRBJ2-5; D: .; V: TRBV28; size: few; CDR3: CASSKVETQYF; DNA: TGTGCCAGCAGTAAAGTGGAGACCCAGTACTTC
J: TRBJ2-1; D: TRBD2; V: TRBV10-3; size: few; CDR3: CAVIADRGGTYNEQFF; DNA: TGTGCCGTTATTGCCGATCGGGGGGGGACCTACAATGAGCAGTTCTTC
J: TRBJ2-7; D: TRBD2; V: TRBV10-3; size: many; CDR3: CAISRAGVHEQYF; DNA: TGTGCCATCAGTAGAGCGGGAGTCCACGAGCAGTACTTC